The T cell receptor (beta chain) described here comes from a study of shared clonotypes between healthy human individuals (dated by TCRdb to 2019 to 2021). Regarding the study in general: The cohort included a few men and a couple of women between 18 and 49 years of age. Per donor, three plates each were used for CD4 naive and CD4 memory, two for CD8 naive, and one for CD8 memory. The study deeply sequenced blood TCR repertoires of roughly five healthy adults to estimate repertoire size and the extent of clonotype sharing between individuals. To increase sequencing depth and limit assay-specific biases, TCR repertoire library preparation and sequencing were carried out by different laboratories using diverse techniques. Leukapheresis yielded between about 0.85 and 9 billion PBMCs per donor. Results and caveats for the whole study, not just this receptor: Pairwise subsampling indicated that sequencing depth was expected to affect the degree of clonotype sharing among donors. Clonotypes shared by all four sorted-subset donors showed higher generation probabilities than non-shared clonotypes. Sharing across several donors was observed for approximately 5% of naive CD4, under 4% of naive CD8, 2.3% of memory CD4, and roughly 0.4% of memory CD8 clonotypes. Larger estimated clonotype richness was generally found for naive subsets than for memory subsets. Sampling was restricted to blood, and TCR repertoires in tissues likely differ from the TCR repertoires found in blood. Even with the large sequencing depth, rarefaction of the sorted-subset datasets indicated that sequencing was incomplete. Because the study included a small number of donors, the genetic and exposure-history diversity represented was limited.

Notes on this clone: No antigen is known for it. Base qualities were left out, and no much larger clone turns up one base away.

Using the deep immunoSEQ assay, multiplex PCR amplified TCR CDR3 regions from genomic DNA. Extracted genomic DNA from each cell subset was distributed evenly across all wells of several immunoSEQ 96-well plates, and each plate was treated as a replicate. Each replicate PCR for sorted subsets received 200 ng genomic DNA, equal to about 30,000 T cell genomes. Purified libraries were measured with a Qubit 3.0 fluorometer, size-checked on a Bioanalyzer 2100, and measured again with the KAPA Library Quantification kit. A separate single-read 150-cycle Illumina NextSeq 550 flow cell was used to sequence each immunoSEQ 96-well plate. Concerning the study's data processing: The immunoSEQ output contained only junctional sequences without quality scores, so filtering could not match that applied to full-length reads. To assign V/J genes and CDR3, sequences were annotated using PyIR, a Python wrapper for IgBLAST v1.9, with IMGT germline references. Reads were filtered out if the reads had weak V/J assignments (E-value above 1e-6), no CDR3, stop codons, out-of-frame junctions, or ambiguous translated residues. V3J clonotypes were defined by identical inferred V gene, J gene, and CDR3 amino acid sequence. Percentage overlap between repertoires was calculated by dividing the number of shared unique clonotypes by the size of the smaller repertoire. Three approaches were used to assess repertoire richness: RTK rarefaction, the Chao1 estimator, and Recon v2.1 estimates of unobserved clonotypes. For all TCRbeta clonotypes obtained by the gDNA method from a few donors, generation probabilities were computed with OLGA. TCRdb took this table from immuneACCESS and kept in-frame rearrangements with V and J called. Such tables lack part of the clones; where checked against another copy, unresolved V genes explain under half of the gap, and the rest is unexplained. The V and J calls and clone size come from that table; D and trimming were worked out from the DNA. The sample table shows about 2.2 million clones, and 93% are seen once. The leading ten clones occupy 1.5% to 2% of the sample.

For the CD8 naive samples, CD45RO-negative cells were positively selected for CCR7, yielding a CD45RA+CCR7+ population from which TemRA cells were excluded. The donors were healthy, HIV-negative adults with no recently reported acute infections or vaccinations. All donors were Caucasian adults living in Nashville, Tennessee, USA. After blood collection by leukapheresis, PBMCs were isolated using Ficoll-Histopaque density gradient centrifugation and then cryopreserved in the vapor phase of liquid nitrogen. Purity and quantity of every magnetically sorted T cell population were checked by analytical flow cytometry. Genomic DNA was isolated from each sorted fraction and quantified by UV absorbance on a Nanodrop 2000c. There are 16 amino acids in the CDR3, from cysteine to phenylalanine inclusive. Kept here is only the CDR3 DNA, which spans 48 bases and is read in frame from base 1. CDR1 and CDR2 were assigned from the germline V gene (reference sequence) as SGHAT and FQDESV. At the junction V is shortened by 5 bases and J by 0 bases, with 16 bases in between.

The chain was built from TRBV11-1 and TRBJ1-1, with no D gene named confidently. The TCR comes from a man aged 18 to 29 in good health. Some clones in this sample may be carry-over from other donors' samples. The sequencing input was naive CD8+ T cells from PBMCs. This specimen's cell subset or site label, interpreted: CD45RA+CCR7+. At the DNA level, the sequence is TGTGCCAGCAGCCCCTTCAAATGGCGCGTGAACACTGAAGCTTTCTTT. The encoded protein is CASSPFKWRVNTEAFF.